This TCR beta chain comes out of a study of early T cells in non-severe SARS-CoV-2 infection. Study information: Unsorted whole blood bulk RNA was sequenced, with unpaired chains.

MiXCR, run by TCRdb on the 5' RACE reads, gives a single entry per CDR3 protein. The top ten clones hold approximately 23% of a sample with 25,000 to 30,000 distinct CDR3 sequences, about 5.3% of them seen once. Trimming removed 3 bases at V and 5 bases at J, with 8 bases between. This CDR3 is 12 amino acids long. Looked up from germline, CDR1 is MDHEN and CDR2 is SYDVKM. Source material: whole blood. The sequence came from an adult who was a healthcare worker with PCR-confirmed SARS-CoV-2 infection or an uninfected control (not recorded which). This sequence joins TRBV28 and TRBJ2-7; no reliable D call. CDR3 sequence reads: CASSLIYNEQYF. In DNA form, the CDR3 reads TGTGCCAGCAGTTTGATTTACAACGAGCAGTACTTC.